This T cell receptor (beta chain) was found in a study of cytomegalovirus exposure and HLA in healthy donors. The overall study: Some 85 million unique TCRs, all from HLA-typed donors, were included in an early release of the data.

In the PCR, 60 Vbeta and 13 Jbeta primers were used. Generated by immunoSEQ multiplex PCR, the TCRdb table keeps only in-frame clones and is missing some. The table has about 200,000 clones, around 75% seen once. This CDR3 comprises 15 residues. The germline V gene has CDR1 LNHDA and CDR2 SQIVND (reference sequence). Trimming took 4 bases from V and 1 from J, leaving 10 bases between them. V and J are TRBV19 and TRBJ2-2, with D maybe TRBD1 (5 bases). This clonotype was sampled from a male donor in good health and CMV-seropositive. The sample was PBMCs. CDR3 sequence reads: CASSTTTVNTGELFF. DNA of the CDR3: TGTGCCAGTAGTACCACGACAGTGAACACCGGGGAGCTGTTTTTT.